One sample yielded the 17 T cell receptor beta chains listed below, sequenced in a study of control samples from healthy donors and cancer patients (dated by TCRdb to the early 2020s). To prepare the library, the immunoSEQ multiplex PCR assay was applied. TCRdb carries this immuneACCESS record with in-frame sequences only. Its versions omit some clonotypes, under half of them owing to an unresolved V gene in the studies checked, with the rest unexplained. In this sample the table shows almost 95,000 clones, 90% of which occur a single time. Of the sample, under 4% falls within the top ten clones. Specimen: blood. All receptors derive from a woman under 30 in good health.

The chain's CDR3 is CASSHGTSQETQYF. The CDR3 region has the DNA TGCGCCAGCAGCCACGGGACTAGCCAAGAGACCCAGTACTTC. The chain employs TRBV5-1 and TRBJ2-5; 8 nucleotides match TRBD2. Germline trimming cut 4 bases from V and 1 base from J; bases unmatched to any gene: 3. The CDR3 contains 14 residues. The germline CDR1 and CDR2 sequences are SGHRS and YFSETQ. The full variable domain, with the rest looked up from reference TRBV5-1 and TRBJ2-5, is KAGVTQTPRYLIKTRGQQVTLSCSPISGHRSVSWYQQTPGQGLQFLFEYFSETQRNKGNFPGRFSGRQFSNSRSEMNVSTLELGDSALYLCASSHGTSQETQYFGPGTRLLVL.

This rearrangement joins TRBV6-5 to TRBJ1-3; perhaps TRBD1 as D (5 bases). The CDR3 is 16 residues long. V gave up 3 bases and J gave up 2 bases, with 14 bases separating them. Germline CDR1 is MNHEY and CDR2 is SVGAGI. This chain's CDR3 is CASSYSGGDTGNTIYF. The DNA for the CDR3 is TGTGCCAGCAGTTATTCTGGGGGGGATACTGGAAACACCATATATTTT.

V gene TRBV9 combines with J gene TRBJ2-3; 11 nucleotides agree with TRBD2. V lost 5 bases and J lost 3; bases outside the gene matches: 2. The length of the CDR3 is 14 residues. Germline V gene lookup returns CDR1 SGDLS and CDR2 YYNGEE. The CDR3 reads CASSLAGGTDTQYF. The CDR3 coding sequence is TGTGCCAGCAGTCTAGCGGGGGGTACAGATACGCAGTATTTT. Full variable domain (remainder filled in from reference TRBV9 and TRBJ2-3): DSGVTQTPKHLITATGQRVTLRCSPRSGDLSVYWYQQSLDQGLQFLIQYYNGEERAKGNILERFSAQQFPDLHSELNLSSLELGDSALYFCASSLAGGTDTQYFGPGTRLTVL.

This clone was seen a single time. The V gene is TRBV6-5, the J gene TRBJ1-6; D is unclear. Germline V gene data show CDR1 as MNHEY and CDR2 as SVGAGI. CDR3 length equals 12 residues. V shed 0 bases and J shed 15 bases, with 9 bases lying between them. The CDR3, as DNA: TGTGCCAGCAGTTACTCGAGGGTACTCCTCCACTTT. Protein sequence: CASSYSRVLLHF.

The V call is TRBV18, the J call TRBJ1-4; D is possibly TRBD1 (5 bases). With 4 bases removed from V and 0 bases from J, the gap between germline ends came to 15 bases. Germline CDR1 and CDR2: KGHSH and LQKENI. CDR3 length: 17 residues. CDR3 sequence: CASSRARDSATNEKLFF. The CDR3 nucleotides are TGTGCCAGCTCACGAGCCCGGGACTCAGCAACTAATGAAAAACTGTTTTTT.

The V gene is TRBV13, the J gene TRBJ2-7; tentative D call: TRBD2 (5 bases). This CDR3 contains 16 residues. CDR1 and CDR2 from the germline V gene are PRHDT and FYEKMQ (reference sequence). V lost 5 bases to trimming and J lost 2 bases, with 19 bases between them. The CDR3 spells CASSLGRSRGPYEQYF. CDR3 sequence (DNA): TGTGCCAGCAGCCTGGGCCGTTCCCGGGGTCCCTACGAGCAGTACTTC.

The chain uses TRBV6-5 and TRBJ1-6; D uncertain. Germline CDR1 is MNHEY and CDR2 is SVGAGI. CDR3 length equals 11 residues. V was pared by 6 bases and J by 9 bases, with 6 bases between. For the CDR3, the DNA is TGTGCCAGCAGCCTTTTTTCACCCCTCCACTTT. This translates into CASSLFSPLHF.

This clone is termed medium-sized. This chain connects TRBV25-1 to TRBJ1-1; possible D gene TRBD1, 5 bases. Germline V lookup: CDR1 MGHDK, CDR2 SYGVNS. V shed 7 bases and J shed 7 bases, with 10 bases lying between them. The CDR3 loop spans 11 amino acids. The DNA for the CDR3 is TGTGCCAGCATAGGGGCCTTTGAAGCTTTCTTT. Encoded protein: CASIGAFEAFF.

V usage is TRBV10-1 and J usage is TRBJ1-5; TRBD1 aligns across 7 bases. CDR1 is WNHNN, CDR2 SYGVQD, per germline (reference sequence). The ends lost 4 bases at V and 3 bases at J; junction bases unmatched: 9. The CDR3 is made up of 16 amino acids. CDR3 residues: CASSGEDRPYNQPQHF. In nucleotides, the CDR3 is TGCGCCAGCAGTGGTGAGGACAGGCCGTACAATCAGCCCCAGCATTTT.

The CDR3 DNA reads as TGTGCCAGCAGTGAAAATTTGGGTTACACTGAAGCTTTCTTT. Translation gives CASSENLGYTEAFF. The chain employs TRBV2 and TRBJ1-1; no clear D. CDR1 and CDR2 (germline): SNHLY, FYNNEI. Trimming removed 2 bases from V and 3 bases from J, with 10 bases in between. CDR3 length equals 14 residues.

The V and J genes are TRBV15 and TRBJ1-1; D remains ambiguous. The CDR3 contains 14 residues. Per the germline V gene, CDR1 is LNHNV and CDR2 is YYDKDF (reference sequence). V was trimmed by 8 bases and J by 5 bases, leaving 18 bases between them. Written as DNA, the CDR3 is TGTGCCACCCTTAGTGGCGGACGCGGGACTGAAGCTTTCTTT. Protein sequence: CATLSGGRGTEAFF.

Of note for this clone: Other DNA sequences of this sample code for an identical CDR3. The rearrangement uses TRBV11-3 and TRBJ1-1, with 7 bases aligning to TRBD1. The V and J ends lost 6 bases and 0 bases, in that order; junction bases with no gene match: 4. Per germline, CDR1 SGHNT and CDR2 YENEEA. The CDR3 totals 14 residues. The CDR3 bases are TGTGCCAGCAGTTTGGACAGGCTGAACACTGAAGCTTTCTTT. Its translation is CASSLDRLNTEAFF. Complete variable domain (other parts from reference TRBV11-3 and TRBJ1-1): EAGVVQSPRYKIIEKKQPVAFWCNPISGHNTLYWYLQNLGQGPELLIRYENEEAVDDSQLPKDRFSAERLKGVDSTLKIQPAELGDSAVYLCASSLDRLNTEAFFGQGTRLTVV.

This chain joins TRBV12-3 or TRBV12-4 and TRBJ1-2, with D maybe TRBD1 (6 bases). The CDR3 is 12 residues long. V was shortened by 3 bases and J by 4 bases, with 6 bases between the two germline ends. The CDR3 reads CASSLDSYGYTF. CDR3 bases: TGTGCCAGCAGTTTGGACAGCTATGGCTACACCTTC.

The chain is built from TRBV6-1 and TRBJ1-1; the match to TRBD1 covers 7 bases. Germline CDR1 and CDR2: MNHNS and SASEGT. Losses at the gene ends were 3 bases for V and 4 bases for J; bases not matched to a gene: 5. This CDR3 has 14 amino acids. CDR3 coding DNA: TGTGCCAGCAGTGAGCAAGACAGGGCCACTGAAGCTTTCTTT. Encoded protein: CASSEQDRATEAFF.

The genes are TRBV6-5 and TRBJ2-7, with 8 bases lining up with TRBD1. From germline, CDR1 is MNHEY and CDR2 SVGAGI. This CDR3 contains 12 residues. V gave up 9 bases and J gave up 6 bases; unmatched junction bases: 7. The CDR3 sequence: CASPGQESEQYF. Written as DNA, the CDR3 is TGTGCCAGTCCGGGACAGGAAAGCGAGCAGTACTTC.

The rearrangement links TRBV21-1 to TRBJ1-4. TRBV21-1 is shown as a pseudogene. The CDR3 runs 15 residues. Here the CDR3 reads CASSKGVNYRKWLFF. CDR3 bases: TGTGCCAGCAGCAAGGGGGTGAATTACAGGAAATGGCTGTTTTTT.

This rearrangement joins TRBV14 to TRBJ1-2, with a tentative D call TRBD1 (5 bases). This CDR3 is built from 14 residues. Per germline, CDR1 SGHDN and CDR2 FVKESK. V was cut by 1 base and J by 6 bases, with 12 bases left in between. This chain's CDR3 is CASSQVGVSDGYTF. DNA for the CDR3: TGTGCCAGCAGCCAAGTGGGGGTGTCGGATGGCTACACCTTC. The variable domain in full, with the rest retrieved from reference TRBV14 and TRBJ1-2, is EAGVTQFPSHSVIEKGQTVTLRCDPISGHDNLYWYRRVMGKEIKFLLHFVKESKQDESGMPNNRFLAERTGGTYSTLKVQPAELEDSGVYFCASSQVGVSDGYTFGSGTRLTVV.